This T cell receptor (beta chain) was identified during a study of beta chain features in type 1 diabetes. cDNA synthesis used the whole RNA isolate, giving expressed TCRB sequences. The data were produced by immunoSEQ multiplex PCR, yet TCRdb's version contains in-frame clones alone and is incomplete. The repertoire includes just over 450,000 clones, about 32% of them detected once, and around 0.065% sits in the top ten. Whole-study results and caveats: The study found fewer insertions and more deletions at VDJ junctions in type 1 diabetes patients.

The V end was cut by 3 bases, the J end by 5 bases, with 8 bases between. Germline V gives CDR1 SGHNT, CDR2 YYREEE (reference sequence). This CDR3 contains 12 residues. A note on this clone: Its matching antigen is unknown.

The sample consisted of naive CD4+ T cells from blood. This receptor was taken from a man between 18 and 35 years old in good health. The chain uses TRBV5-4 and TRBJ1-2; D remains unclear. This chain's CDR3 is CASSSDVYGYTF. Written as DNA, the CDR3 is TGTGCCAGCAGCTCAGACGTTTATGGCTACACCTTC. Filled out from reference TRBV5-4 and TRBJ1-2, the complete variable domain reads ETGVTQSPTHLIKTRGQQVTLRCSSQSGHNTVSWYQQALGQGPQFIFQYYREEENGRGNFPPRFSGLQFPNYSSELNVNALELDDSALYLCASSSDVYGYTFGSGTRLTVV.